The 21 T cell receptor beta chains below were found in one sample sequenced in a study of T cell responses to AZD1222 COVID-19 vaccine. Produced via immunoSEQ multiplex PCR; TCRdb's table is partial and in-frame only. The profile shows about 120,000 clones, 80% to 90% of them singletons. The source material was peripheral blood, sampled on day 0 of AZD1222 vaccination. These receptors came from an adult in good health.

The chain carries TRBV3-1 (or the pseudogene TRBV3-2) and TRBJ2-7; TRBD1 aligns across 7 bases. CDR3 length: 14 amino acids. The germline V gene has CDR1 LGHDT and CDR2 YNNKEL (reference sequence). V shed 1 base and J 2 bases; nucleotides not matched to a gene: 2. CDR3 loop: CASSQVQGAYEQYF. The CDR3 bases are TGTGCCAGCAGCCAAGTTCAGGGGGCCTACGAGCAGTACTTC.

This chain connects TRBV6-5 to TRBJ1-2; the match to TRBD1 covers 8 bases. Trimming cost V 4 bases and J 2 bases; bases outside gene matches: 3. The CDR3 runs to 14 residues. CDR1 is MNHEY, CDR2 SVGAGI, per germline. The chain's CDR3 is CASSSRTGNYGYTF. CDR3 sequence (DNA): TGTGCCAGCAGTTCCCGGACAGGGAACTATGGCTACACCTTC.

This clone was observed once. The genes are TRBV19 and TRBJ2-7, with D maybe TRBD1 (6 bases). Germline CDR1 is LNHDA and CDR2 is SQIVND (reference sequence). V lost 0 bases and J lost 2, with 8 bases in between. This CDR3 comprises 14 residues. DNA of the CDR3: TGTGCCAGTAGTATAGAGTGGGGGCCCTACGAGCAGTACTTC. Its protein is CASSIEWGPYEQYF.

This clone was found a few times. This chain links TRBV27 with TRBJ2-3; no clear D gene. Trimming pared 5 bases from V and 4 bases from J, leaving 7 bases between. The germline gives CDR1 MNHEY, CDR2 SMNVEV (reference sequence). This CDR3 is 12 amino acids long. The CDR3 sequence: CASSPSPDTQYF. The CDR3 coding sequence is TGTGCCAGCAGTCCCTCGCCAGATACGCAGTATTTT.

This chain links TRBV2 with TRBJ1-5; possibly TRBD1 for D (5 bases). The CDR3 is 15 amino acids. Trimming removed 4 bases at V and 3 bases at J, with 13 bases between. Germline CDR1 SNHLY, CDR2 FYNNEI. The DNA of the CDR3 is TGTGCCAGCAGTGTGGAAGGGGCCAACAATCAGCCCCAGCATTTT. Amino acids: CASSVEGANNQPQHF. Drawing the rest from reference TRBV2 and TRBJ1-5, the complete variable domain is EPEVTQTPSHQVTQMGQEVILRCVPISNHLYFYWYRQILGQKVEFLVSFYNNEISEKSEIFDDQFSVERPDGSNFTLKIRSTKLEDSAMYFCASSVEGANNQPQHFGDGTRLSIL.

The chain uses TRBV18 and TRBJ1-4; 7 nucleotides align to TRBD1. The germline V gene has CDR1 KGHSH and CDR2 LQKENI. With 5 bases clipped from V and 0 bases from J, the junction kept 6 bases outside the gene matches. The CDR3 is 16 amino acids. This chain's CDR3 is CASSGTDLSTNEKLFF. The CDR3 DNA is TGTGCCAGCTCAGGGACAGACCTTTCAACTAATGAAAAACTGTTTTTT.

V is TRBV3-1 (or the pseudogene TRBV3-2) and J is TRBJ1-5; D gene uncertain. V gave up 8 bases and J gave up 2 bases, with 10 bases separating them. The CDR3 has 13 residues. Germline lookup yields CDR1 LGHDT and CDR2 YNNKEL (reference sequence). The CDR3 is CASGVGGNQPQHF. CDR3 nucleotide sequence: TGTGCCAGCGGCGTGGGTGGCAATCAGCCCCAGCATTTT.

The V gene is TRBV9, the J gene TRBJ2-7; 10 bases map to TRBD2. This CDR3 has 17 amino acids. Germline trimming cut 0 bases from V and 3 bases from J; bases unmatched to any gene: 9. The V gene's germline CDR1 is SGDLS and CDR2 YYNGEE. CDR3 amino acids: CASSVEGGLAAYYEQYF. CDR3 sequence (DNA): TGTGCCAGCAGCGTAGAGGGAGGACTAGCGGCCTACTACGAGCAGTACTTC.

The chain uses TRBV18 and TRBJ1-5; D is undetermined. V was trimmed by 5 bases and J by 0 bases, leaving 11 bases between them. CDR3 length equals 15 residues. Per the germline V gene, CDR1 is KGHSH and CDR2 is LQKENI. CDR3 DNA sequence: TGTGCCAGCTCATCCAACCATTATAGCAATCAGCCCCAGCATTTT. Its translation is CASSSNHYSNQPQHF.

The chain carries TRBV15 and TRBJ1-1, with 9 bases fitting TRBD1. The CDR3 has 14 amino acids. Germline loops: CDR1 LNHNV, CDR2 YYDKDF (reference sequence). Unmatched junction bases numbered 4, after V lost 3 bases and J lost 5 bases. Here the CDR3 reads CATSRGQGGTEAFF. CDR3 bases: TGTGCCACCAGCAGGGGACAGGGAGGTACTGAAGCTTTCTTT.

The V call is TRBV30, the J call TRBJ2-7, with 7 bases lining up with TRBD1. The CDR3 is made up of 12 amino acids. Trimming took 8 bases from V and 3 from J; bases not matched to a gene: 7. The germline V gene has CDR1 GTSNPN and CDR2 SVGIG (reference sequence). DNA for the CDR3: TGTGCCGTCGGGACAGCGGTCTACGAGCAGTACTTC. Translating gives CAVGTAVYEQYF.

The CDR3 spells CASSPNRASNSPLHF. In nucleotides, the CDR3 is TGTGCCAGCAGTCCAAACAGGGCGTCGAATTCACCCCTCCACTTT. V usage is TRBV6-4 and J usage is TRBJ1-6, with D possibly TRBD1 on 6 matching bases. This CDR3 is 15 amino acids long. Germline V gene lookup returns CDR1 MRHNA and CDR2 SNTAGT. Trimming removed 5 bases from V and 7 bases from J, with 15 bases in between.

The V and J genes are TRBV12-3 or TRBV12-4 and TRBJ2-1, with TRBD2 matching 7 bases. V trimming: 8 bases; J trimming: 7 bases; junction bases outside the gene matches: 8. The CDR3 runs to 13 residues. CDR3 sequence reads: CASGRASGNEQFF. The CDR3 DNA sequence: TGTGCCAGCGGGAGGGCTAGCGGTAATGAGCAGTTCTTC.

The CDR3, as DNA: TGTGCCAGCAGTCCCACCGGACAACTCGGCTATGGCTACACCTTC. It is translated as CASSPTGQLGYGYTF. The chain joins TRBV6-5 to TRBJ1-2, with D maybe TRBD1 (5 bases). CDR1 and CDR2 from the germline V gene are MNHEY and SVGAGI. CDR3 length: 15 residues. V lost 5 bases, J lost 4 bases, and 17 bases lay in between.

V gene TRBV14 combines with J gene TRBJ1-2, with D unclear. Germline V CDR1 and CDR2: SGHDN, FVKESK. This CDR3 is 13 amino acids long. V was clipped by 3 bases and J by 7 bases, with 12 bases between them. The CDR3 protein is CASSQSRQAGYTF. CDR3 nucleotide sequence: TGTGCCAGCAGCCAGTCTAGGCAAGCTGGCTACACCTTC.

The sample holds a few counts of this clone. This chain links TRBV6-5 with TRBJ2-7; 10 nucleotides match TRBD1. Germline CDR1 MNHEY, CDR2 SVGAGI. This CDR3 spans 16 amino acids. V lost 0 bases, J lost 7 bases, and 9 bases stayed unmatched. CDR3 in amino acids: CASSYSPGQGTKEQYF. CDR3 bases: TGTGCCAGCAGTTACTCGCCGGGACAGGGGACCAAGGAGCAGTACTTC.

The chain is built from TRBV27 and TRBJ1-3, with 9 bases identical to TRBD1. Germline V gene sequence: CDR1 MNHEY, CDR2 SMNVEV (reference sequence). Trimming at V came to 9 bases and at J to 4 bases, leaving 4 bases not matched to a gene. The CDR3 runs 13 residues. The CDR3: CASWDRAGNTIYF. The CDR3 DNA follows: TGTGCCAGTTGGGACAGGGCCGGAAACACCATATATTTT.

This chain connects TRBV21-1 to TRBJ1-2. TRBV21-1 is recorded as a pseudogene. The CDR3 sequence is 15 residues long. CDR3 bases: TGTGCCACCCCTAATAGGAGGGACGGGGACGCTGGCTACACCTTC. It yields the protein CATPNRRDGDAGYTF.

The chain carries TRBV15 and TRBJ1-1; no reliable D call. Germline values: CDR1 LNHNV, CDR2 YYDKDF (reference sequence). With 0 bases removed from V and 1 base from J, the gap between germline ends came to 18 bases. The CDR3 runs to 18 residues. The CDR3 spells CATSRENSPWTANTEAFF. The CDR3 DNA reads TGTGCCACCAGCAGAGAAAATTCACCGTGGACTGCGAACACTGAAGCTTTCTTT. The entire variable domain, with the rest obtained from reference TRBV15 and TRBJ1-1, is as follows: DAMVIQNPRYQVTQFGKPVTLSCSQTLNHNVMYWYQQKSSQAPKLLFHYYDKDFNNEADTPDNFQSRRPNTSFCFLDIRSPGLGDTAMYLCATSRENSPWTANTEAFFGQGTRLTVV.

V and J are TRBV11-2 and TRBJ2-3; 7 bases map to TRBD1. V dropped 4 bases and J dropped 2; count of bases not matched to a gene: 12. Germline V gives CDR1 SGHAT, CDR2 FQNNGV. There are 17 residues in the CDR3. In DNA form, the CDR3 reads TGTGCCAGCAGCTCTGGACAGGCCATATGGGTCACAGATACGCAGTATTTT. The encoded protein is CASSSGQAIWVTDTQYF.

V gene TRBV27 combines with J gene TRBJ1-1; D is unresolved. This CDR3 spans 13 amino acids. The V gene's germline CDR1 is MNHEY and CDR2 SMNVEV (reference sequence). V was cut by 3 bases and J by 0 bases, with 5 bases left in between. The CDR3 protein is CASSFTVNTEAFF. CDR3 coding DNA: TGTGCCAGCAGTTTCACAGTGAACACTGAAGCTTTCTTT.